The 3 T cell receptor beta chains below were found in one sample sequenced in a study of post-analysis software for immune sequencing data. Included in the TCR beta cDNA libraries were unique molecular identifiers. TCRdb reprocessed the PCR reads via MiXCR and lists one record per CDR3 protein. This sample has 650,000 to 850,000 distinct CDR3 sequences; about 57% occur once, and the top ten carry under 6%. Study outcomes and limitations: There were five or six TRBV segments more frequent in patients than controls, and TRBV5-6, TRBV5-1 and TRBV20-1 were among them.

Their antigens remain unidentified. Sequencing used blood. The receptor source for this set is a girl between 5 and 17 years old with multiple sclerosis.

The gene calls are TRBV10-3 and TRBJ2-1; TRBD2 is a possible D gene (5 bases). V was shortened by 7 bases and J by 2 bases, with 12 bases between the two germline ends. This CDR3 comprises 14 residues. CDR1 and CDR2 (germline): ENHRY, SYGVKD. The chain's CDR3 is CAIKRESPYNEQFF. CDR3 in DNA: TGTGCCATCAAGAGGGAGAGTCCCTACAATGAGCAGTTCTTC.

For the CDR3, the DNA is TGCAGTGCTAGAGATCTGGGACTAGCGGGGGAGTGGGGAGATACGCAGTATTTT. It translates to CSARDLGLAGEWGDTQYF. The rearrangement joins TRBV20-1 to TRBJ2-3, with 14 positions matching TRBD2. CDR1 and CDR2 (germline): DFQATT, SNEGSKA (reference sequence). The CDR3 loop spans 18 amino acids. V gave up 0 bases and J gave up 5 bases; unmatched junction bases: 10.

This clonotype appeared a few times. V and J are TRBV6-1 and TRBJ2-1; 9 positions match TRBD2. Per germline, CDR1 MNHNS and CDR2 SASEGT. With V trimmed by 6 bases and J by 5 bases, 14 bases remained unmatched. The CDR3 covers 17 residues. The CDR3 here is CASRTFSGGLSHNEQFF. DNA for the CDR3: TGTGCCAGCAGAACCTTTAGCGGGGGCCTTTCCCACAATGAGCAGTTCTTC.